This is a list of T cell receptor beta chains from one sample in a study of PD-L1 blockade in urothelial cancer. The method was immunoSEQ multiplex PCR; TCRdb's version includes in-frame clones alone and lacks a portion of them. The table includes 25,000 to 35,000 clones, around four fifths detected once. The material sequenced was PBMCs, taken around atezolizumab (anti-PD-L1) treatment. These receptors were taken from a man in his 70s with urothelial cancer. Both conserved end residues are part of each CDR3. The order of the fields is V gene, D gene, J gene, clone size, CDR3 protein, CDR3 DNA. A D gene is named only where the DNA matches it firmly. For some rows the clone size is stated as once, few or many, or as a class when expanded; others skip it.

v_gene: TRBV2
d_gene: NA
j_gene: TRBJ1-6
abundance: once
CDR3aa: CASRARTIDNSPLHF
CDR3nt: TGTGCCAGCAGGGCACGGACAATAGATAATTCACCCCTCCACTTT

v_gene: TRBV9
d_gene: NA
j_gene: TRBJ1-1
abundance: few
CDR3aa: CASSAGVRNTEAFF
CDR3nt: TGTGCCAGCAGCGCGGGGGTAAGGAACACTGAAGCTTTCTTT

v_gene: TRBV6-1
d_gene: TRBD1
j_gene: TRBJ2-7
abundance: NA
CDR3aa: CASTRDRGLLYEQYF
CDR3nt: TGTGCCAGCACCCGGGACAGGGGACTTCTCTACGAGCAGTACTTC

v_gene: TRBV7-2
d_gene: NA
j_gene: TRBJ1-5
abundance: NA
CDR3aa: CASSLGVQANQPQHF
CDR3nt: TGTGCCAGCAGCTTAGGAGTCCAGGCCAATCAGCCCCAGCATTTT

v_gene: TRBV27
d_gene: TRBD2
j_gene: TRBJ2-5
abundance: once
CDR3aa: CASSPTRLAGDYQETQYF
CDR3nt: TGTGCCAGCAGTCCCACGCGACTAGCGGGTGATTACCAAGAGACCCAGTACTTC

v_gene: TRBV29-1
d_gene: NA
j_gene: TRBJ1-2
abundance: NA
CDR3aa: CSVESAGANGGYTF
CDR3nt: TGCAGCGTTGAAAGTGCAGGGGCCAACGGAGGCTACACCTTC

v_gene: TRBV7-3
d_gene: NA
j_gene: TRBJ2-2
abundance: NA
CDR3aa: CASSFDRSGELFF
CDR3nt: TGTGCCAGCAGCTTCGACAGGTCCGGGGAGCTGTTTTTT

v_gene: TRBV25-1
d_gene: NA
j_gene: TRBJ1-3
abundance: NA
CDR3aa: CASSEIQASTGNTIYF
CDR3nt: TGTGCCAGCAGTGAAATACAGGCCTCCACTGGAAACACCATATATTTT

v_gene: TRBV29-1
d_gene: NA
j_gene: TRBJ2-1
abundance: NA
CDR3aa: CSVLTYNEQFF
CDR3nt: TGCAGCGTCCTTACCTACAATGAGCAGTTCTTC

v_gene: TRBV7-2
d_gene: NA
j_gene: TRBJ1-3
abundance: NA
CDR3aa: CASSLANSGNTIYF
CDR3nt: TGTGCCAGCAGCTTAGCCAACTCTGGAAACACCATATATTTT

v_gene: TRBV19
d_gene: TRBD2
j_gene: TRBJ2-1
abundance: NA
CDR3aa: CASSRSGTSGGFGNEQFF
CDR3nt: TGTGCCAGTAGTAGATCCGGGACTAGCGGGGGGTTCGGGAATGAGCAGTTCTTC

v_gene: TRBV11-2
d_gene: NA
j_gene: TRBJ1-3
abundance: NA
CDR3aa: CASSSTGSAGNTIYF
CDR3nt: TGTGCCAGCAGCTCGACAGGATCTGCGGGAAACACCATATATTTT

v_gene: TRBV19
d_gene: TRBD1
j_gene: TRBJ2-5
abundance: NA
CDR3aa: CASSSPGQGQETQYF
CDR3nt: TGTGCCAGTAGTTCGCCCGGACAGGGCCAAGAGACCCAGTACTTC

v_gene: TRBV30
d_gene: NA
j_gene: TRBJ1-4
abundance: once
CDR3aa: CANGGLQQSSVEKLFF
CDR3nt: TGTGCCAACGGGGGACTCCAGCAGTCATCGGTGGAAAAACTGTTTTTT

v_gene: TRBV19
d_gene: TRBD1
j_gene: TRBJ2-2
abundance: once
CDR3aa: CASSPDRGRTGELFF
CDR3nt: TGTGCCAGTAGCCCGGACAGGGGGCGAACCGGGGAGCTGTTTTTT

v_gene: TRBV7-2
d_gene: TRBD1
j_gene: TRBJ1-2
abundance: NA
CDR3aa: CASNTGGTYGYTF
CDR3nt: TGTGCCAGCAACACAGGGGGGACCTATGGCTACACCTTC

v_gene: TRBV5-1
d_gene: NA
j_gene: TRBJ1-1
abundance: NA
CDR3aa: CASSLAPGLNTEAFF
CDR3nt: TGCGCCAGCAGCTTGGCGCCAGGGCTTAACACTGAAGCTTTCTTT

v_gene: TRBV19
d_gene: TRBD1
j_gene: TRBJ1-5
abundance: once
CDR3aa: CASSIVGTGSGRNQPQHF
CDR3nt: TGTGCCAGTAGTATAGTAGGGACAGGATCCGGGCGCAATCAGCCCCAGCATTTT

v_gene: TRBV11-2
d_gene: NA
j_gene: TRBJ1-1
abundance: NA
CDR3aa: CASSLSTGWTEAFF
CDR3nt: TGTGCCAGCAGCTTAAGCACAGGGTGGACTGAAGCTTTCTTT

v_gene: TRBV5-1
d_gene: NA
j_gene: TRBJ2-7
abundance: NA
CDR3aa: CASSLETLHYEQYF
CDR3nt: TGCGCCAGCAGCTTGGAGACTCTTCACTACGAGCAGTACTTC

v_gene: TRBV2
d_gene: NA
j_gene: TRBJ1-5
abundance: NA
CDR3aa: CASSGQGVNQPQHF
CDR3nt: TGTGCCAGCAGTGGCCAGGGTGTTAATCAGCCCCAGCATTTT

v_gene: TRBV9
d_gene: TRBD2
j_gene: TRBJ2-2
abundance: NA
CDR3aa: CASSVGSGSVTGELFF
CDR3nt: TGTGCCAGCAGCGTAGGAAGCGGGAGCGTCACCGGGGAGCTGTTTTTT

v_gene: TRBV29-1
d_gene: TRBD1
j_gene: TRBJ1-4
abundance: NA
CDR3aa: CSAGTGYEKLFF
CDR3nt: TGCAGTGCCGGGACAGGGTATGAAAAACTGTTTTTT

v_gene: TRBV28
d_gene: NA
j_gene: TRBJ2-7
abundance: NA
CDR3aa: CASRTQSGGSYEQYF
CDR3nt: TGTGCCAGCAGAACCCAAAGCGGCGGTTCCTACGAGCAGTACTTC

v_gene: TRBV5-4
d_gene: NA
j_gene: TRBJ2-2
abundance: once
CDR3aa: CASSSRQENTGELFF
CDR3nt: TGTGCCAGCAGCTCACGACAGGAAAACACCGGGGAGCTGTTTTTT

v_gene: TRBV19
d_gene: NA
j_gene: TRBJ1-5
abundance: NA
CDR3aa: CASSPQDISNQPQHF
CDR3nt: TGTGCCAGTAGTCCTCAAGACATTAGCAATCAGCCCCAGCATTTT

v_gene: TRBV10-3
d_gene: NA
j_gene: TRBJ2-3
abundance: NA
CDR3aa: CAIGRAEPDTQYF
CDR3nt: TGTGCCATCGGCAGGGCGGAACCAGATACGCAGTATTTT

v_gene: TRBV25-1
d_gene: NA
j_gene: TRBJ1-2
abundance: NA
CDR3aa: CASSPRGGSGYTF
CDR3nt: TGTGCCAGCAGCCCTAGGGGGGGTTCTGGCTACACCTTC

v_gene: TRBV5-5
d_gene: TRBD1
j_gene: TRBJ2-2
abundance: NA
CDR3aa: CASSRGDRAKVAGELFF
CDR3nt: TGTGCCAGCAGCCGCGGGGACAGGGCAAAGGTGGCCGGGGAGCTGTTTTTT

v_gene: TRBV25-1
d_gene: TRBD1
j_gene: TRBJ1-2
abundance: NA
CDR3aa: CASSEAQGAGYGYTF
CDR3nt: TGTGCCAGCAGTGAAGCACAGGGGGCAGGGTATGGCTACACCTTC

v_gene: TRBV19
d_gene: TRBD2
j_gene: TRBJ2-6
abundance: NA
CDR3aa: CASQGLAGISGANVLTF
CDR3nt: TGTGCCAGTCAGGGACTAGCGGGAATTTCTGGGGCCAACGTCCTGACTTTC

v_gene: TRBV14
d_gene: TRBD1
j_gene: TRBJ1-4
abundance: NA
CDR3aa: CASSRTQGANEKLFF
CDR3nt: TGTGCCAGCAGCCGCACCCAGGGGGCTAATGAAAAACTGTTTTTT